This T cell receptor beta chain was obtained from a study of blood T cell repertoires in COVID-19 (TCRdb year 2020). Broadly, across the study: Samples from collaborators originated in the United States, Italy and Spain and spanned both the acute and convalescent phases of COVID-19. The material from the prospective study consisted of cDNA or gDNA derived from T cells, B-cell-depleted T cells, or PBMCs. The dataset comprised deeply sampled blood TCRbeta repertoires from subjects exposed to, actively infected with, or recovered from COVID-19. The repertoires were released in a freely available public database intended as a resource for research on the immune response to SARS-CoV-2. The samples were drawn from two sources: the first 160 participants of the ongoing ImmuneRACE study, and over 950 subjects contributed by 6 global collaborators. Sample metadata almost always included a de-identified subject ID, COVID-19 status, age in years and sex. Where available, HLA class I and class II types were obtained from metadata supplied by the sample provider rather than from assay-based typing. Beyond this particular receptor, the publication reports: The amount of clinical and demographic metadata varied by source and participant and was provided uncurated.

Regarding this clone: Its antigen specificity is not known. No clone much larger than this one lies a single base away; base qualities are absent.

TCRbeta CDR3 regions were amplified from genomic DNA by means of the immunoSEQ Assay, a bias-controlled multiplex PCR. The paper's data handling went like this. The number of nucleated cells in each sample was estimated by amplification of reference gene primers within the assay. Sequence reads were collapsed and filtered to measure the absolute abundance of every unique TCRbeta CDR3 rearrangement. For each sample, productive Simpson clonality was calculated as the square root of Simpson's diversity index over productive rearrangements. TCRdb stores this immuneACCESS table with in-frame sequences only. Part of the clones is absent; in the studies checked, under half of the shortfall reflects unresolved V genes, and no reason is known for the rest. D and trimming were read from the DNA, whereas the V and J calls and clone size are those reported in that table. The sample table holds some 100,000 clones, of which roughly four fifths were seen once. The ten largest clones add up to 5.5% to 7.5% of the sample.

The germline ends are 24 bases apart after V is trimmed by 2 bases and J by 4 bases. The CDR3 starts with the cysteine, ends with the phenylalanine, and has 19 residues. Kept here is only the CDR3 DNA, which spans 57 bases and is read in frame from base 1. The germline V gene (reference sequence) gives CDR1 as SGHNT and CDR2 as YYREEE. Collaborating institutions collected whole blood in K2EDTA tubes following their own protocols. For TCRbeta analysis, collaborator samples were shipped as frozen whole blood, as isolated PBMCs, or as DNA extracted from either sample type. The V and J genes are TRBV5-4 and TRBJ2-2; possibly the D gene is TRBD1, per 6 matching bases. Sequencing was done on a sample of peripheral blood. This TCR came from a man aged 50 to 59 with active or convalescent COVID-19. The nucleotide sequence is TGTGCCAGCAGCTTACATCAAGGAAGAAACAGGGCTGGCACCGGGGAGCTGTTTTTT. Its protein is CASSLHQGRNRAGTGELFF.